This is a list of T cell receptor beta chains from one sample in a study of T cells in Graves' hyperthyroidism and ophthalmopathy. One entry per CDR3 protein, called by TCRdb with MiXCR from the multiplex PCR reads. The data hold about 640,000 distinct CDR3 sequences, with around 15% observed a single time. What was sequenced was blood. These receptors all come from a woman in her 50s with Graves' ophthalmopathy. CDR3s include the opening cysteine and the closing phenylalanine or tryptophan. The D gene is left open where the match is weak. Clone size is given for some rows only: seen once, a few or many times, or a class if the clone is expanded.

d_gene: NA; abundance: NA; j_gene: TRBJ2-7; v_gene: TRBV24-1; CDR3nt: TGTGCCACCAGTGATCCCGGACCGCTCGGGGACGAGCAGTACTTC; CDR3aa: CATSDPGPLGDEQYF
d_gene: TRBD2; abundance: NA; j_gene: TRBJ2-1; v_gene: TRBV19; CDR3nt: TGTGCCAGTAGTGTAGATTTGCTAGCGGCCTACAATGAGCAGTTCTTC; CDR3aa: CASSVDLLAAYNEQFF
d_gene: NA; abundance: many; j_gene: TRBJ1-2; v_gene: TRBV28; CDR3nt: TGTGCCAGCAGGAAGACCCGGGAGAATGGCTACACCTTC; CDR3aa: CASRKTRENGYTF
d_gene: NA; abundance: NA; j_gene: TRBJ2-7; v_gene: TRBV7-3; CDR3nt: TGTGCCAGCAGCCTCCCCCGGGACGGGGCGTACGAGCAGTACTTC; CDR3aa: CASSLPRDGAYEQYF
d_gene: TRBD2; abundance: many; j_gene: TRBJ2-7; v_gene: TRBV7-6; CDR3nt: TGTGCCAGCAGCAACCGACTAGCGGGAGCTTACGAGCAGTACTTC; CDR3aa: CASSNRLAGAYEQYF
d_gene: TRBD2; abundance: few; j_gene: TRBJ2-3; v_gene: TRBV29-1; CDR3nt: TGCAGCGCTCTAGCGGGAGGAACAGATACGCAGTATTTT; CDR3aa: CSALAGGTDTQYF
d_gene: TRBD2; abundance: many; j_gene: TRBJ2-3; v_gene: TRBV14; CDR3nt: TGTGCCAGCGGGGCTAGCGGGAGGACATCGCAGTATTTT; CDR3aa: CASGASGRTSQYF
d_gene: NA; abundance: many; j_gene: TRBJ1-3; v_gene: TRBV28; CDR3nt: TGTGCCAGCAGTTTATTAGCCCTGAAGCAGCGGACTGGAAACACCATATATTTT; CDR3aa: CASSLLALKQRTGNTIYF
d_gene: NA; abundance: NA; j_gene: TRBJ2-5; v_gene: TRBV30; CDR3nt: TGTGCCTGGAGGGGACCTAAGTTGGCCCAGTACTTC; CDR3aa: CAWRGPKLAQYF
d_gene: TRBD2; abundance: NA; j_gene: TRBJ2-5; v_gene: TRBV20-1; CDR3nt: TGCAGTGCTAGTCCGGCGGGAGGGCAAGAGACCCAGTACTTC; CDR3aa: CSASPAGGQETQYF
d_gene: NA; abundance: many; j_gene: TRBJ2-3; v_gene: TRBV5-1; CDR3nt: TGCGCCAGCAAAAGGGGCCGGGATACGCAGTATTTT; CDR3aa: CASKRGRDTQYF
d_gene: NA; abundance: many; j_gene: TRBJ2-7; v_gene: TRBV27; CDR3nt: TGTGCCAGCAGTGATCGGGACTGGCACTACGAGCAGTACTTC; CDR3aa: CASSDRDWHYEQYF
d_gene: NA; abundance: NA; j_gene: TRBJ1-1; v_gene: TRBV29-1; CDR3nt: TGCAGCGTTTTGGGGGCAAACACTGAAGCTTCCTTT; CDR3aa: CSVLGANTEASF
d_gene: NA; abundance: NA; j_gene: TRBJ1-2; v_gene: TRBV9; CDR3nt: TGTGCCAGCAGCGTAAGGGCAGCTAACTATGGCTACACCTTC; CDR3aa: CASSVRAANYGYTF
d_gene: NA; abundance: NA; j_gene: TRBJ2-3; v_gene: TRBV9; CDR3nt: TGTGCCAGCAGCGTAGCTTTCGGAGGAGGGCCGGCCACAGATACGCAGTATTTT; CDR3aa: CASSVAFGGGPATDTQYF
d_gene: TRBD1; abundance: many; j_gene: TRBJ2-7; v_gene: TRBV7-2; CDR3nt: TGTGCCAGCAGCTTAGGGACAGGAGAATTTTACGAGCAGTACTTC; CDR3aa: CASSLGTGEFYEQYF
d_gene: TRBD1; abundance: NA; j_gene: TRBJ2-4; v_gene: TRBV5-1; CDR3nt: TGCGCCAGCAGCTCTGAAGGGACAGGGTCTGGCAAAAACATTCAGTACTTC; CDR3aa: CASSSEGTGSGKNIQYF
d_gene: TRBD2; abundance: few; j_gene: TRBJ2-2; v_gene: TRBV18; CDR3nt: TGTGCCAGCTCACCACCGGCTAGCGGGCTTCGTGCTGGGGAGCTGTTTTTT; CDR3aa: CASSPPASGLRAGELFF
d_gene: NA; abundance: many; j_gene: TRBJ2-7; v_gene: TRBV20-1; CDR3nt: TGCAGCGCCCCTGGGTGGCTAGCGGGGACAGGGGACACCTCTAACCGCCAGCAGTACTTC; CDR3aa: CSAPGWLAGTGDTSNRQQYF
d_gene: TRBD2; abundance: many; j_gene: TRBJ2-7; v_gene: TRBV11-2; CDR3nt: TGTGCCAGCAGCTTTTGGAGCGGGAGCTTGTACGAGCAGTACTTC; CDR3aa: CASSFWSGSLYEQYF
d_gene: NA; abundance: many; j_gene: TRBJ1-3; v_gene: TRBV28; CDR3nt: TGTGCCAGCAGTTTTGCGGGGGAGGGAGTTAGGACCATATATTTT; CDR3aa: CASSFAGEGVRTIYF
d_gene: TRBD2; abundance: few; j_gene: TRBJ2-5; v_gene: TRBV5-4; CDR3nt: TGTGCCAGCAGCGAGGGACTAGCTCAAGAGACCCAGTACTTC; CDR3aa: CASSEGLAQETQYF
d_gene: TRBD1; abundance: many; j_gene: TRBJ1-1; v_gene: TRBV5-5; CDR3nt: TGTGCCAGCAGCTTAATGGGACAGGGAGAGGGTTGGAACACTGAAGCTTTCTTT; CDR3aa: CASSLMGQGEGWNTEAFF
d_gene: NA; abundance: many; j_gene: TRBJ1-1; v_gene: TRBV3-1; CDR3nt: TGTGCCAGCAGCTCTCTAGAGGGGGTTACTGAAGCTTTCTTT; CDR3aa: CASSSLEGVTEAFF
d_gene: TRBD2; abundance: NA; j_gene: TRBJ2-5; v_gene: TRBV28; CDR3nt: TGTGCCAGCAACCAGGGAGGGCCTGAGACCCAGTACTTC; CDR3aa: CASNQGGPETQYF
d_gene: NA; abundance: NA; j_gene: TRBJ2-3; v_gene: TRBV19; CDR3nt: TGTGCCAGTAGGAACACGATTGGCTGGGTTGTCCCAGATACGCAGTATTTT; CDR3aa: CASRNTIGWVVPDTQYF
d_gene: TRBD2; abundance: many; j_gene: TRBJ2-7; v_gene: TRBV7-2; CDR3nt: TGTGCCAGTCTAGCGGGGGGCTCCTACGAGCAGTACTTC; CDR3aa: CASLAGGSYEQYF
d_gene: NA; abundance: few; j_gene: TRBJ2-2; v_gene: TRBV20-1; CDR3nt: TGCAGTGCTAGACTTTCGGGTCAGGACACCGGGGAGCTGTTTTTT; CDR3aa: CSARLSGQDTGELFF
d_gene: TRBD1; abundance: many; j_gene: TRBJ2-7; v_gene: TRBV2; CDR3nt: TGTGCCAGCAGTGAGCGACAGGGCCTAGCCTACGAGCAGTACTTC; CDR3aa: CASSERQGLAYEQYF
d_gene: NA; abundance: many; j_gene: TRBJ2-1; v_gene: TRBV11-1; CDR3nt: TGTGCCAGCAGCTTAACCGTTCAGAGCTCCTACAATGAGCAGTTCTTC; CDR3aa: CASSLTVQSSYNEQFF
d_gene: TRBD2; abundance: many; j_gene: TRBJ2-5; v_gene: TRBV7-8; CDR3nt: TGTGCCAGCAGCTTAGCGTGGCTAGCGGGAGTTGAGACCCAGTACTTC; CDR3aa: CASSLAWLAGVETQYF
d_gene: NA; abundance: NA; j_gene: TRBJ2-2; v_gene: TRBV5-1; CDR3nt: TGCGCCAGCAGCTTGAGATGGCTTATGGATAACACCGGGGAGCTGTTTTTT; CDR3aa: CASSLRWLMDNTGELFF
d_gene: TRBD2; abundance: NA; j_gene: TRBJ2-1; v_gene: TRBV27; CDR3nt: TGTGCCAGCACCTCTGGCTCTACGGGAGGGTGGTCCCCCCAGCAGTTCTTC; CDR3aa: CASTSGSTGGWSPQQFF
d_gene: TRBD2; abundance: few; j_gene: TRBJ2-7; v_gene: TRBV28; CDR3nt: TGTGCCAGCCGGGGGGGGCTCCTAACCTACGAGCAGTACTTC; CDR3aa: CASRGGLLTYEQYF
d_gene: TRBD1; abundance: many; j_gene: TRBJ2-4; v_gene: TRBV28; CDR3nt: TGTGCCAGCAGTAAAGACAGGGTGAAAAACATTCAGTACTTC; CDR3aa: CASSKDRVKNIQYF
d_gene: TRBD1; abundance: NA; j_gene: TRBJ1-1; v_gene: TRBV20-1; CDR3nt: TGCAGTGCTAGAGGGTCAGGGGGACACACTGAAGCTTTCTTT; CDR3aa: CSARGSGGHTEAFF
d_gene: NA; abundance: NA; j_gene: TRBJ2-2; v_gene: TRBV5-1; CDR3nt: TGCGCCAGCAGCTTGAAGTTTGTGGGAGGAAGCACTGGCGGGGAGCTGTTTTTT; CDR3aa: CASSLKFVGGSTGGELFF
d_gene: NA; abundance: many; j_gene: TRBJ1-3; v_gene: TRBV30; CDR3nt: TGTGCCCGCACGTCCCAGGGGAAGGGAGGAAACACCATATATTTT; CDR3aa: CARTSQGKGGNTIYF
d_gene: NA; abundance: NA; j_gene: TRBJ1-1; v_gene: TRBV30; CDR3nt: TGTGCCTGGAGTGTAGCACACATGAACACTGAAGCTTTCTTT; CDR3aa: CAWSVAHMNTEAFF
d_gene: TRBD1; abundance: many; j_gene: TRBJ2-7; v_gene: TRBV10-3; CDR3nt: TGTGCCATCAGTGGGACAGGACCGCCGAGTCCCTACGAGCAGTACTTC; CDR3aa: CAISGTGPPSPYEQYF
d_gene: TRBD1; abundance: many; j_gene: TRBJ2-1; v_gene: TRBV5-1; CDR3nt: TGCGCCAGCAGCTTGGCGGCGGGACAGGGAGGGAATGAGCAGTTCTTC; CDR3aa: CASSLAAGQGGNEQFF
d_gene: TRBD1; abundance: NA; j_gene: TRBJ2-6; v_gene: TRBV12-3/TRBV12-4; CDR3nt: TGTGCCAGCAGTGACAGGGTTTCTGGGGCCAACGTCCTGACTTTC; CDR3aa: CASSDRVSGANVLTF
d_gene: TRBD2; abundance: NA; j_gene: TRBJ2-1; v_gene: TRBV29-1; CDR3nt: TGCAGCGTTGCTAGCGGATACAATGAGCAGTTCTTC; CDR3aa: CSVASGYNEQFF
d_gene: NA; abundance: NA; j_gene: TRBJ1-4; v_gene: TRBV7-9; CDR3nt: TGTGCCAGCAGCTCCGACAACAGGGTCTCTAATGAAAAACTGTTTTTT; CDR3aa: CASSSDNRVSNEKLFF
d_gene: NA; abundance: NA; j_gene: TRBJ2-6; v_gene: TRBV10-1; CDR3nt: TGCGCCAGCAAACTCGCGACTCAAGGTCGACCCTCTGGGGCCAACGTCCTGACTTTC; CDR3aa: CASKLATQGRPSGANVLTF
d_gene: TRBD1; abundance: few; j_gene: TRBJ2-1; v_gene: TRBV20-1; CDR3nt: TGCAGTGCTAGAGATGTCGGCCAAAAGCAGGGGGATTTACATGAGCAGTTCTTC; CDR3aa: CSARDVGQKQGDLHEQFF
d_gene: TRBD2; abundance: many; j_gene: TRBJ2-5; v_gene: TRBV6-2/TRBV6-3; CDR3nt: TGTGCCAGCAGTTACTCGATAGTTGGACTAGCGGGAGTCGAAGAGACCCAGTACTTC; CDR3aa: CASSYSIVGLAGVEETQYF
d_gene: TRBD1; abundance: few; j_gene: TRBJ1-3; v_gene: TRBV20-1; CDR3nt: TGCAGTGCTAGAGCAGGGGGAAGCTCTGGAAACACCATATATTTT; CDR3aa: CSARAGGSSGNTIYF
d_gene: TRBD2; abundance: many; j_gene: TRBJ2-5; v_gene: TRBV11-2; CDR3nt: TGTGCCAGCAGCTTCGCTAGCGGGTCGGAGACCCAGTACTTC; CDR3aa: CASSFASGSETQYF
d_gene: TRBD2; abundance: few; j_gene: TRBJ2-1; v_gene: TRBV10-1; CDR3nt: TGCGCCAGCATGAATACAGGGCTTGGGAGCGGGAGTGGATACTATGAGCAGTTCTTC; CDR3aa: CASMNTGLGSGSGYYEQFF